The 24 T cell receptor beta chains in this list originate from one sample, sequenced in a study of cytomegalovirus exposure and HLA in healthy donors. PCR employed 60 Vbeta and 13 Jbeta primers. TCRdb keeps only in-frame clones here, not all; method: immunoSEQ multiplex PCR. The table records around 140,000 clones, 55% to 75% of them present only once. Sample: PBMCs. The receptors shown here come from a man aged 45-65 years in good health and CMV-seropositive.

The chain couples TRBV11-2 to TRBJ2-2; D unclear. Germline CDR1 is SGHAT and CDR2 is FQNNGV. The length of the CDR3 is 14 residues. V lost 4 bases, J lost 7 bases, and 13 bases lay in between. CDR3 in amino acids: CASSSPVRIGELFF. The CDR3 DNA sequence: TGTGCCAGCAGCTCCCCTGTTAGAATCGGGGAGCTGTTTTTT.

The J gene is TRBJ2-1, the V gene TRBV18; 9 bases fit TRBD1. CDR3 length equals 15 residues. With 4 bases clipped from V and 8 bases from J, the junction kept 9 bases outside the gene matches. The germline CDR1 and CDR2 sequences are KGHSH and LQKENI. CDR3 DNA sequence: TGTGCCAGCTCACAGAGGACAGGGGAGGGCCATGAGCAGTTCTTC. Translating gives CASSQRTGEGHEQFF.

The genes are TRBV6-1 and TRBJ1-1, with 8 bases identical to TRBD1. CDR3 size: 11 residues. Trimming at V came to 3 bases and at J to 10 bases, leaving 1 base not matched to a gene. CDR1 and CDR2 (germline): MNHNS, SASEGT. The CDR3 coding sequence is TGTGCCAGCAGTGACGGGACAGGAGCTTTCTTT. Protein: CASSDGTGAFF.

V is TRBV28 and J is TRBJ2-2; a weak D match, TRBD1 (5 bases). This CDR3 region has 16 residues. Trimming removed 4 bases at V and 2 bases at J, with 14 bases between. Germline V CDR1 and CDR2: MDHEN, SYDVKM. The CDR3 DNA reads TGTGCCAGCAGTTCATCGACAGCTACCAACACCGGGGAGCTGTTTTTT. This translates into CASSSSTATNTGELFF.

The CDR3 loop reads CASDLGRQGGTEAFF. The CDR3 DNA is TGTGCCAGCGACCTAGGCCGGCAGGGGGGCACTGAAGCTTTCTTT. The chain employs TRBV2 and TRBJ1-1; 7 nucleotides line up with TRBD1. This CDR3 is built from 15 residues. The germline V gene encodes CDR1 SNHLY and CDR2 FYNNEI. V shed 8 bases and J 4 bases; nucleotides not matched to a gene: 13. The variable domain in full, completed from reference TRBV2 and TRBJ1-1, reads EPEVTQTPSHQVTQMGQEVILRCVPISNHLYFYWYRQILGQKVEFLVSFYNNEISEKSEIFDDQFSVERPDGSNFTLKIRSTKLEDSAMYFCASDLGRQGGTEAFFGQGTRLTVV.

V usage is TRBV6-1 and J usage is TRBJ1-1; no reliable D call. V was cut by 4 bases and J by 5 bases, with 8 bases left in between. The CDR3 is 12 amino acids. The V gene's germline CDR1 is MNHNS and CDR2 SASEGT. CDR3 in amino acids: CASSVTRTEAFF. In DNA, the CDR3 is TGTGCCAGCAGTGTCACTAGGACTGAAGCTTTCTTT.

The chain has TRBV5-4 and TRBJ1-2, with D unclear. The CDR3 has 18 residues. Germline CDR1 reads SGHNT; CDR2 reads YYREEE (reference sequence). Trimming removed 2 bases at V and 4 bases at J, with 24 bases between. CDR3 bases: TGTGCCAGCAGCTTTCCGAGCCGGTCTGAGGTTCGGGGCTATGGCTACACCTTC. Its translation is CASSFPSRSEVRGYGYTF.

The chain carries TRBV25-1 and TRBJ2-1; D may be TRBD2 (6 bases). The CDR3 consists of 14 residues. Germline V gene sequence: CDR1 MGHDK, CDR2 SYGVNS. The V end was cut by 8 bases, the J end by 4 bases, with 15 bases between. The CDR3 sequence: CASPQEGLYNEQFF. The DNA for the CDR3 is TGTGCCAGCCCCCAGGAGGGACTTTACAATGAGCAGTTCTTC.

The chain links TRBV6-6 to TRBJ2-2, with TRBD1 matching over 10 bases. There are 16 residues in the CDR3. Germline V gives CDR1 MNHNY, CDR2 SVGAGI (reference sequence). V shed 2 bases, J shed 6 bases, and the junction held 6 bases outside the gene matches. CDR3 protein: CASSYQGQGYSGELFF. CDR3 DNA: TGTGCCAGCAGTTACCAGGGACAGGGGTATTCCGGGGAGCTGTTTTTT.

This clone was picked up a small number of times. The genes are TRBV7-9 and TRBJ2-7, with 9 bases lining up with TRBD1. This CDR3 has 14 residues. Germline V gene sequence: CDR1 SEHNR, CDR2 FQNEAQ (reference sequence). V shed 5 bases and J 6 bases; nucleotides not matched to a gene: 8. The CDR3 loop reads CASSPWDREGEQYF. CDR3 nucleotide sequence: TGTGCCAGCAGCCCTTGGGACAGGGAAGGCGAGCAGTACTTC.

The rearrangement joins TRBV9 to TRBJ2-1; 8 bases map to TRBD1. Germline lookup yields CDR1 SGDLS and CDR2 YYNGEE. Losses at the gene ends were 3 bases for V and 3 bases for J; bases not matched to a gene: 5. This CDR3 is 15 amino acids long. CDR3 protein: CASSGQGLGYNEQFF. As DNA, the CDR3 is TGTGCCAGCAGCGGACAGGGGCTAGGCTACAATGAGCAGTTCTTC.

This clone appeared a single time. This sequence joins TRBV5-1 and TRBJ1-5; D call uncertain. The CDR3 sequence is 14 residues long. Germline V gene data show CDR1 as SGHRS and CDR2 as YFSETQ. Trimming removed 2 bases at V and 0 bases at J, with 6 bases between. CDR3 nucleotide sequence: TGCGCCAGCAGCTTCGGAGATAGCAATCAGCCCCAGCATTTT. Residues: CASSFGDSNQPQHF.

The rearrangement links TRBV9 to TRBJ2-7; TRBD2 agrees at 10 bases. V lost 2 bases and J lost 4; bases outside the gene matches: 6. Germline lookup yields CDR1 SGDLS and CDR2 YYNGEE. CDR3 size: 15 residues. The CDR3 DNA sequence: TGTGCCAGCAGCGTTCAGCGGGAGGGGAGGTACGAGCAGTACTTC. Translating gives CASSVQREGRYEQYF.

The J gene is TRBJ1-2, the V gene TRBV18; D not certain. The V and J ends lost 2 bases and 4 bases respectively, with 11 bases between them. The CDR3 loop spans 14 amino acids. Germline CDR1 KGHSH, CDR2 LQKENI. This CDR3 reads CASSPNFSVYGYTF. In DNA, the CDR3 is TGTGCCAGCTCACCAAATTTTTCCGTCTATGGCTACACCTTC.

V is TRBV18 and J is TRBJ2-7; weak D call: TRBD2 (6 bases). V was pared by 0 bases and J by 2 bases, with 8 bases between. The CDR3 totals 14 residues. Germline assignment: CDR1 KGHSH and CDR2 LQKENI. The DNA for the CDR3 is TGTGCCAGCTCACCACCGACGGGGGCCTACGAGCAGTACTTC. Translated: CASSPPTGAYEQYF.

The chain combines TRBV15 with TRBJ1-4; 7 bases are shared with TRBD1. The CDR3 loop spans 17 amino acids. The junction had 9 bases not matched to a gene; V was cut back by 1 base and J by 4 bases. Germline lookup yields CDR1 LNHNV and CDR2 YYDKDF (reference sequence). The CDR3 reads CATSRVRRGPVNEKLFF. The CDR3 DNA reads as TGTGCCACCAGCAGAGTCCGAAGGGGGCCCGTTAATGAAAAACTGTTTTTT.

This clone appeared a single time. V is TRBV6-5 and J is TRBJ2-7; 8 bases are a match to TRBD2. CDR1 and CDR2 (germline): MNHEY, SVGAGI. CDR3 length: 14 amino acids. The J segment lost 0 bases and the V segment lost 5 bases, leaving 3 bases of the junction unmatched. CDR3 loop: CASSAAGGSYEQYF. The CDR3 DNA reads as TGTGCCAGCAGTGCCGCGGGGGGCTCCTACGAGCAGTACTTC.

This clone was counted once. The rearrangement links TRBV7-9 to TRBJ2-7; maybe TRBD2 (5 bases). The CDR3 runs to 14 residues. Between the trimmed V and J ends, which lost 1 base and 0 bases, there was a span of 7 bases. Germline CDR1 is SEHNR and CDR2 is FQNEAQ (reference sequence). CDR3 coding DNA: TGTGCCAGCAGCTTAGGCGGGCTCTCCTACGAGCAGTACTTC. Encoded protein: CASSLGGLSYEQYF.

The J gene is TRBJ2-3, the V gene TRBV4-3; TRBD1 might be the D (5 bases). This CDR3 spans 16 amino acids. Per the germline V gene, CDR1 is LGHNA and CDR2 is YSLEER. V was trimmed by 5 bases and J by 1 base, leaving 16 bases between them. The CDR3 DNA sequence: TGCGCCAGCAGCGCCCGGCCAGGGTACCGCACAGATACGCAGTATTTT. It encodes CASSARPGYRTDTQYF.

The chain has TRBV10-3 and TRBJ1-5; no definite D call. The CDR3 extends over 15 amino acids. The V gene's germline CDR1 is ENHRY and CDR2 SYGVKD. The V end was cut by 3 bases, the J end by 0 bases, with 9 bases between. CDR3: CAISDGGRSNQPQHF. In DNA, the CDR3 is TGTGCCATCAGTGATGGCGGGCGTAGCAATCAGCCCCAGCATTTT.

J is TRBJ1-2 and V is TRBV9; 8 nucleotides line up with TRBD1. V shed 4 bases and J 4 bases; nucleotides not matched to a gene: 9. CDR3 length equals 15 residues. Germline loops: CDR1 SGDLS, CDR2 YYNGEE. In nucleotides, the CDR3 is TGTGCCAGCAGCTCACAGACAGGGGCGCTCTATGGCTACACCTTC. Translated, it gives CASSSQTGALYGYTF.

This chain links TRBV28 with TRBJ2-7; D uncertain. V was shortened by 3 bases and J by 2 bases, with 11 bases between the two germline ends. CDR1 and CDR2 (germline): MDHEN, SYDVKM. This CDR3 has 14 amino acids. As DNA, the CDR3 is TGTGCCAGCAGTTTCCGAGCTAGAACCTACGAGCAGTACTTC. Protein: CASSFRARTYEQYF.

The V and J genes are TRBV19 and TRBJ1-1; D call uncertain. V shed 4 bases and J shed 4 bases, with 13 bases lying between them. The CDR3 consists of 14 residues. From germline, CDR1 is LNHDA and CDR2 SQIVND (reference sequence). CDR3 protein: CASSKMAGRTEAFF. The CDR3 coding sequence is TGTGCCAGTAGTAAGATGGCAGGCCGCACTGAAGCTTTCTTT.

In nucleotides, the CDR3 is TGTGCCAGCAGCTCCGGGGACAGGTTCGATGAGCAGTTCTTC. Its translation: CASSSGDRFDEQFF. The chain recombines TRBV11-2 with TRBJ2-1, with 8 bases identical to TRBD1. With 4 bases clipped from V and 8 bases from J, the junction kept 7 bases outside the gene matches. This CDR3 has 14 amino acids. Germline lookup yields CDR1 SGHAT and CDR2 FQNNGV.